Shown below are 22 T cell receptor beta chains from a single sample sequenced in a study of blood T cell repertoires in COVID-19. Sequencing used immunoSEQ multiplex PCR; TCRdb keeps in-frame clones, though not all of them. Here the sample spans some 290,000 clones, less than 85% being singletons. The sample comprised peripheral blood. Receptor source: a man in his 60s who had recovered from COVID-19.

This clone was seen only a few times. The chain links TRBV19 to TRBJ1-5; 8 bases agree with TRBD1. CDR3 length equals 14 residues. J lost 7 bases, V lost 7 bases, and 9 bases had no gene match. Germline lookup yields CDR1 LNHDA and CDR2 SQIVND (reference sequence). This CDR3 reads CASNPGGAGQPQHF. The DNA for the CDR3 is TGTGCCAGTAATCCAGGGGGCGCGGGGCAGCCCCAGCATTTT.

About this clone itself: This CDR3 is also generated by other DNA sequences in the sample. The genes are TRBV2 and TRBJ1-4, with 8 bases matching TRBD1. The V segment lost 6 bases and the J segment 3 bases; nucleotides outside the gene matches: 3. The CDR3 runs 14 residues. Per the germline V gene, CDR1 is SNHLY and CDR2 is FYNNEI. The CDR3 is CASRGTGANEKLFF. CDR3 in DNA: TGTGCCAGCAGGGGGACAGGAGCTAATGAAAAACTGTTTTTT.

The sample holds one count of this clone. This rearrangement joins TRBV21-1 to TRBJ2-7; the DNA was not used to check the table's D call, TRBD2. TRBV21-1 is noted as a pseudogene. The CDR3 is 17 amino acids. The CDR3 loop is CASSKAGLAGARYEQYF. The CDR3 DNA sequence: TGTGCCAGCAGCAAAGCGGGACTAGCGGGGGCCCGCTACGAGCAGTACTTC.

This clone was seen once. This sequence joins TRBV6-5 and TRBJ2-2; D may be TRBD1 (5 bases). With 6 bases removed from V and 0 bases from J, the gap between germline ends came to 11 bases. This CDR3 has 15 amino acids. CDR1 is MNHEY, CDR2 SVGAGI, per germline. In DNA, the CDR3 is TGTGCCAGCAGGGGCCCGACAGCGAACACCGGGGAGCTGTTTTTT. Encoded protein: CASRGPTANTGELFF.

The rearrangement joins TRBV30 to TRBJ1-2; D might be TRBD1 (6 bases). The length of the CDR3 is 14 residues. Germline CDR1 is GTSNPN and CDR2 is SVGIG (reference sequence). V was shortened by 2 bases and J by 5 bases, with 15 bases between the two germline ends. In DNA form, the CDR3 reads TGTGCCTGGAGTATCGGGGCAGGGGTATATGGCTACACCTTC. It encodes CAWSIGAGVYGYTF.

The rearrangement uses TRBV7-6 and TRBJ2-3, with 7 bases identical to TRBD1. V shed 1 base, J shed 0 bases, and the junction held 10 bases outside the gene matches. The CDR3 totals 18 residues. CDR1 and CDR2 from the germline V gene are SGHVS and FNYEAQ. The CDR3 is CASSLVGGGPLSTDTQYF. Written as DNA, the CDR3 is TGTGCCAGCAGCTTAGTAGGGGGCGGCCCCCTTAGCACAGATACGCAGTATTTT.

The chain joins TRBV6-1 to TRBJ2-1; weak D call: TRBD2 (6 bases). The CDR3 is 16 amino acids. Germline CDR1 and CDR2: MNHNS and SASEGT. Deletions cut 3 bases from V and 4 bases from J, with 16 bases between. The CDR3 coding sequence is TGTGCCAGCAGTGACCCCCAGGGTAGCGGATACAATGAGCAGTTCTTC. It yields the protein CASSDPQGSGYNEQFF.

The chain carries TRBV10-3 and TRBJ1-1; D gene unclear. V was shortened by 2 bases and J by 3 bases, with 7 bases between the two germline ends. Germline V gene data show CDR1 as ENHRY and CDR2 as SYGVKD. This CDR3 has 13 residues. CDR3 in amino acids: CAISERVDTEAFF. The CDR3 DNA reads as TGTGCCATCAGTGAGCGGGTGGACACTGAAGCTTTCTTT.

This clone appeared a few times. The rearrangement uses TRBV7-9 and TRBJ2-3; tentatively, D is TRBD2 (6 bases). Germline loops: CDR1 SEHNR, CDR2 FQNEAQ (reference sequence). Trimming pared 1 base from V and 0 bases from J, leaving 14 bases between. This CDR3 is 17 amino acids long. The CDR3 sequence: CASSLDSLALSTDTQYF. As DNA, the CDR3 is TGTGCCAGCAGCTTAGATTCTCTAGCGCTAAGCACAGATACGCAGTATTTT.

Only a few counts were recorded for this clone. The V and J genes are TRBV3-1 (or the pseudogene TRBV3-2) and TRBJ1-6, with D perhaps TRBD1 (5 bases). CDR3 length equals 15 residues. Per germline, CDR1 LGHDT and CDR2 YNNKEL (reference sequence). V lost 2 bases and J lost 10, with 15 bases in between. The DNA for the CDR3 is TGTGCCAGCAGCCAACTTTCAGGGAACGGCTCACCCCTCCACTTT. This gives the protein CASSQLSGNGSPLHF.

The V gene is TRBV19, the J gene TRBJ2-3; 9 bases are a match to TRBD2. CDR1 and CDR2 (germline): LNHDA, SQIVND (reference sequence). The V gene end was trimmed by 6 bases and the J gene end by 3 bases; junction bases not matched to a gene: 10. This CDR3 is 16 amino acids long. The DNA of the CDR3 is TGTGCCAGTAGGGGACTAGCAAGGGGTGGGACAGATACGCAGTATTTT. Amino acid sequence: CASRGLARGGTDTQYF.

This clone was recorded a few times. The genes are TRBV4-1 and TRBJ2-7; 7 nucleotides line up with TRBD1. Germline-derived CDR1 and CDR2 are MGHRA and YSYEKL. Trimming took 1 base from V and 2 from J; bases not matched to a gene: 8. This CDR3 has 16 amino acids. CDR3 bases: TGCGCCAGCAGCCAAGTCGTTTTAAGGGGGCCCTACGAGCAGTACTTC. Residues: CASSQVVLRGPYEQYF.

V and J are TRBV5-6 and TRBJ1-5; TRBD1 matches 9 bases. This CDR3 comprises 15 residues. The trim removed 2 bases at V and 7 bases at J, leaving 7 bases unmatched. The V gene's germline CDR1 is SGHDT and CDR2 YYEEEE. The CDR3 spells CASSLGTGTFQPQHF. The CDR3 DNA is TGTGCCAGCAGCTTAGGGACAGGGACCTTCCAGCCCCAGCATTTT. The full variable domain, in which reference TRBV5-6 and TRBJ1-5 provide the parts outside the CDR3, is DAGVTQSPTHLIKTRGQQVTLRCSPKSGHDTVSWYQQALGQGPQFIFQYYEEEERQRGNFPDRFSGHQFPNYSSELNVNALLLGDSALYLCASSLGTGTFQPQHFGDGTRLSIL.

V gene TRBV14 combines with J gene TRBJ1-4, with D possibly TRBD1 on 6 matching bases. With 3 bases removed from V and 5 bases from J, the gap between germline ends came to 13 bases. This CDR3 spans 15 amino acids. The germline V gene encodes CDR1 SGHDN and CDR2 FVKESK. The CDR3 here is CASSQQGKANEKLFF. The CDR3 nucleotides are TGTGCCAGCAGCCAGCAGGGGAAGGCCAATGAAAAACTGTTTTTT.

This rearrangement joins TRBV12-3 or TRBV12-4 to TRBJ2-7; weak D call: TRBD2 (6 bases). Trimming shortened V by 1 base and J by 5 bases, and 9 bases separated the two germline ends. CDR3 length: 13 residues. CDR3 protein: CASSLDGRHEQYF. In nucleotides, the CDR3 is TGTGCCAGCAGTTTAGACGGGAGACACGAGCAGTACTTC.

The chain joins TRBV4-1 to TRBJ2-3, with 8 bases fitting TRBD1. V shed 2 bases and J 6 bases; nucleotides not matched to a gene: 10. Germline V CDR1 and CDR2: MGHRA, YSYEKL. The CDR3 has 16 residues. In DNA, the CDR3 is TGCGCCAGCAGCCAAAACAGGGGGGCCAGAGTGGATACGCAGTATTTT. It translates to CASSQNRGARVDTQYF.

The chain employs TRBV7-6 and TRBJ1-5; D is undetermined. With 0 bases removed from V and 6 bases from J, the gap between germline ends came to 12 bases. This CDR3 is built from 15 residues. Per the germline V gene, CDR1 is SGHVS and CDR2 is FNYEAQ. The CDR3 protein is CASSLALDGSQPQHF. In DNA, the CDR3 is TGTGCCAGCAGCTTAGCGCTGGATGGGAGTCAGCCCCAGCATTTT.

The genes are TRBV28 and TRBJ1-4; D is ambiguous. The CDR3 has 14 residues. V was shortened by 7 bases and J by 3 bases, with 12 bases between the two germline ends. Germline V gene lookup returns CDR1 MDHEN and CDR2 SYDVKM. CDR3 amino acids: CASKTRAANEKLFF. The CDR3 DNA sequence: TGTGCCAGCAAGACGAGGGCAGCTAATGAAAAACTGTTTTTT.

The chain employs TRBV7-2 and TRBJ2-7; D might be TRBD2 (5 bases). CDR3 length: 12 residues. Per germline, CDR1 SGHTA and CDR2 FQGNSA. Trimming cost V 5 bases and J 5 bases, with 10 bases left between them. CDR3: CASSNRRDEQYF. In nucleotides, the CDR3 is TGTGCCAGCAGCAACCGGCGGGACGAGCAGTACTTC.

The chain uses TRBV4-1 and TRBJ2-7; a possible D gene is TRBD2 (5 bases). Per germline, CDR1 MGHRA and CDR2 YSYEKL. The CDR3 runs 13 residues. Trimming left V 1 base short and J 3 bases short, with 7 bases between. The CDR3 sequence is CASSQAGNYEQYF. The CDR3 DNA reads TGCGCCAGCAGCCAAGCGGGGAACTACGAGCAGTACTTC.

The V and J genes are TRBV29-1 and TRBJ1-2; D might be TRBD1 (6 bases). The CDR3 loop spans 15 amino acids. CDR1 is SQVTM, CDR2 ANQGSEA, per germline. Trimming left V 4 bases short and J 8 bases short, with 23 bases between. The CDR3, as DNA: TGCAGCGTTGGGAGTAGGGGCAGGGGAAAGGAAGGCTACACCTTC. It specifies CSVGSRGRGKEGYTF.

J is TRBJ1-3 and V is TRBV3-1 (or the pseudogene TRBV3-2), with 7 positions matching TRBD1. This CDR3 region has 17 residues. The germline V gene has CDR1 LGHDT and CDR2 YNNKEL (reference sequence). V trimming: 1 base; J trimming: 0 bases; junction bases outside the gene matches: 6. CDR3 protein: CASSQVRQGLSGNTIYF. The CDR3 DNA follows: TGTGCCAGCAGCCAAGTACGACAGGGTCTCTCTGGAAACACCATATATTTT.